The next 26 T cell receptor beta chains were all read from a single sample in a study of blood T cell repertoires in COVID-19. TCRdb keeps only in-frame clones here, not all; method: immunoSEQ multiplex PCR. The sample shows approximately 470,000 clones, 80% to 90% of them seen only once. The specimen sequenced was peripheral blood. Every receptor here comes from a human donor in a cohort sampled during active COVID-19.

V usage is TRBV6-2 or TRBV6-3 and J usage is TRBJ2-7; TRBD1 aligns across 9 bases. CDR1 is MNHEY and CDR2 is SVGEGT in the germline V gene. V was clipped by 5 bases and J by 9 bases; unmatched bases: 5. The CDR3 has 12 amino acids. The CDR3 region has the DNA TGTGCCAGCAGTCCGGACAGGGGAAGGCAGTACTTC. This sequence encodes CASSPDRGRQYF.

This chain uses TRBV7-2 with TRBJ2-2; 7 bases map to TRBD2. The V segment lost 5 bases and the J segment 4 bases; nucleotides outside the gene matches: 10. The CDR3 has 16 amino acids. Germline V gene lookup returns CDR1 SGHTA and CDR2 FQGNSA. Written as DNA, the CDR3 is TGTGCCAGCAGCCCCCGCGGGGGAGTTCGCACCGGGGAGCTGTTTTTT. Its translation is CASSPRGGVRTGELFF.

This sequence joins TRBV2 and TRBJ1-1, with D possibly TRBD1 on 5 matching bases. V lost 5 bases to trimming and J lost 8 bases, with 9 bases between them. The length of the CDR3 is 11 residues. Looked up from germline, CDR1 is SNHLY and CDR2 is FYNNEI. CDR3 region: CASSLDSEAFF. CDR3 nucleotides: TGTGCCAGCAGTCTCGACAGCGAAGCTTTCTTT.

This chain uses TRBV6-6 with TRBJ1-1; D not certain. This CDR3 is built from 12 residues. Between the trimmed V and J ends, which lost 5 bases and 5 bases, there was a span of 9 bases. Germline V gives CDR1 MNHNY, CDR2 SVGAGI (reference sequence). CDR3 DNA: TGTGCCAGCAGTATGACATTGACTGAAGCTTTCTTT. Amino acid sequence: CASSMTLTEAFF.

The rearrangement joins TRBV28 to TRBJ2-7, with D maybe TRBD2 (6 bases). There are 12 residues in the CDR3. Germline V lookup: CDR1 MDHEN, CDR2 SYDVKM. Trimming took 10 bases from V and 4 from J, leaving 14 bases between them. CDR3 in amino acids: CAISSGEYEQYF. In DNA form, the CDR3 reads TGTGCCATCTCGTCGGGGGAGTACGAGCAGTACTTC.

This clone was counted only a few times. CDR3 sequence reads: CASTPKGESMGYGYTF. DNA for the CDR3: TGTGCCAGCACTCCTAAAGGGGAATCTATGGGCTATGGCTACACCTTC. The V call is TRBV5-4, the J call TRBJ1-2, with a tentative D call TRBD1 (5 bases). V was shortened by 6 bases and J by 4 bases, with 22 bases between the two germline ends. The CDR3 runs to 16 residues. Germline CDR1 reads SGHNT; CDR2 reads YYREEE (reference sequence).

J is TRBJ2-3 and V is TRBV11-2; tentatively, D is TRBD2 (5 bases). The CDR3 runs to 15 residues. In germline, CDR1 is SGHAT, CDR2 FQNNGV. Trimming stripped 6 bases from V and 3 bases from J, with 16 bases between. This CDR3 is CASRQMRAPTDTQYF. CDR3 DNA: TGTGCCAGCAGGCAAATGAGGGCCCCTACAGATACGCAGTATTTT.

The CDR3 DNA reads as TGTGCCAGCAGTCCTATAGACAGGGCTTCTGGAAACACCATATATTTT. Amino acid sequence: CASSPIDRASGNTIYF. The J gene is TRBJ1-3, the V gene TRBV28; 7 bases align to TRBD1. Germline values: CDR1 MDHEN, CDR2 SYDVKM. The CDR3 contains 16 residues. Germline trimming cut 5 bases from V and 1 base from J; bases unmatched to any gene: 8.

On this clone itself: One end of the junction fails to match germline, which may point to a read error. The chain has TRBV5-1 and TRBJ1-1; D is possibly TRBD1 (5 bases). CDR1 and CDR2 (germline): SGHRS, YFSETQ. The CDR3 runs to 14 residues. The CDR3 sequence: CARSWAGGNTEAFF. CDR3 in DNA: TGCGCCCGCAGCTGGGCGGGGGGGAACACTGAAGCTTTCTTT.

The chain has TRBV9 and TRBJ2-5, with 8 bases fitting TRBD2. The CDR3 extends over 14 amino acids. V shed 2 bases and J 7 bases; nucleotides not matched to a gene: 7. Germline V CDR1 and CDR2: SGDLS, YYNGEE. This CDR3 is CASSVSGSSGTQYF. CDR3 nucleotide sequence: TGTGCCAGCAGCGTGAGCGGGAGTTCCGGGACCCAGTACTTC.

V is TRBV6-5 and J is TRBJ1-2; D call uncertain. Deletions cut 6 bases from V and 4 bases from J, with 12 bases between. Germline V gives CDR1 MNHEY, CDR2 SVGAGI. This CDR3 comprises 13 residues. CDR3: CASRERPLYGYTF. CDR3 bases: TGTGCCAGCAGGGAGAGACCGCTCTATGGCTACACCTTC.

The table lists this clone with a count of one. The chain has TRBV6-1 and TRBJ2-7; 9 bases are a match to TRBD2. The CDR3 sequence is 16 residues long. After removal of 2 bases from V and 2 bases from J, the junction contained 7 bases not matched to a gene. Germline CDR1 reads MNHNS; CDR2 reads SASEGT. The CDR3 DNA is TGTGCCAGCAGTGAAAGAGCGGGAGGTCCGGCCTACGAGCAGTACTTC. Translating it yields CASSERAGGPAYEQYF.

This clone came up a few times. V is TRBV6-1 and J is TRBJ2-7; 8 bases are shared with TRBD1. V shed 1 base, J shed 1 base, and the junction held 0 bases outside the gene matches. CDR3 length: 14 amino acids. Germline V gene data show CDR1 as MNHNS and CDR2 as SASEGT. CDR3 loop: CASSEGTGSYEQYF. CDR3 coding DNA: TGTGCCAGCAGTGAAGGGACAGGGTCCTACGAGCAGTACTTC.

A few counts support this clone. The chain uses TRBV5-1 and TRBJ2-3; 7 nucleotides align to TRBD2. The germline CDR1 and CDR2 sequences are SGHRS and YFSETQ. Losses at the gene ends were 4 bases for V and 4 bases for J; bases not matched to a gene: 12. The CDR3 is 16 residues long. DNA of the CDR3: TGCGCCAGCAGCCGTGGAACCGGGACTACCGCAGATACGCAGTATTTT. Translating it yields CASSRGTGTTADTQYF.

The CDR3 region is CASLENTREVRGYEQYF. For the CDR3, the DNA is TGTGCCAGCTTAGAAAATACGAGGGAGGTAAGGGGCTACGAGCAGTACTTC. The V gene is TRBV2, the J gene TRBJ2-7, with D tentatively TRBD2 (6 bases). The V gene's germline CDR1 is SNHLY and CDR2 FYNNEI. The CDR3 sequence is 17 residues long. V lost 8 bases and J 3 bases, leaving 26 bases between the germline ends.

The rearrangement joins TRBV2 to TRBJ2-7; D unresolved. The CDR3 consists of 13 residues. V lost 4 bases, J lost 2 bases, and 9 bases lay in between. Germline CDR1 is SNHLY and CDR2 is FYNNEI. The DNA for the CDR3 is TGTGCCAGCAGTGTGTCACAGACCTACGAGCAGTACTTC. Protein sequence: CASSVSQTYEQYF.

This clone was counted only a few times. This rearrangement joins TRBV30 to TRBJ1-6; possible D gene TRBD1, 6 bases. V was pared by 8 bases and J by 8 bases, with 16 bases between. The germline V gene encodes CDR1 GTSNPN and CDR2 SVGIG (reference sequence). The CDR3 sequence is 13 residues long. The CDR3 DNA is TGTGCCGAACAACAGGGATTAGATTCACCCCTCCACTTT. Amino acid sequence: CAEQQGLDSPLHF.

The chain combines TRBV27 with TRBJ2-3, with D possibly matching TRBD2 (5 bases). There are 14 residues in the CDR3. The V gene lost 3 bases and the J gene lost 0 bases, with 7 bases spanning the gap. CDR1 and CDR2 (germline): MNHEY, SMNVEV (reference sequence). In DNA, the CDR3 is TGTGCCAGCAGTTTCCCGGGGAGCACAGATACGCAGTATTTT. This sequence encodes CASSFPGSTDTQYF.

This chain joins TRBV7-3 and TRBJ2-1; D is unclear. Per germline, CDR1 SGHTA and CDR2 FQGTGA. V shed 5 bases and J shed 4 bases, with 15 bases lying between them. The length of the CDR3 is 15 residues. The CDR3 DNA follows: TGTGCCAGCAGCCTCACAGCCTACACTTACAATGAGCAGTTCTTC. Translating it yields CASSLTAYTYNEQFF.

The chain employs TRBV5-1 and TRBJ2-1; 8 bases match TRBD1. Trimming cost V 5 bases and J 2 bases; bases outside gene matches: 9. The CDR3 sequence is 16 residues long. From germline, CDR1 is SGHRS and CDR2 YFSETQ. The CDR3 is CASRRGQGQTYNEQFF. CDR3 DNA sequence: TGCGCCAGCAGGAGAGGACAGGGCCAGACCTACAATGAGCAGTTCTTC.

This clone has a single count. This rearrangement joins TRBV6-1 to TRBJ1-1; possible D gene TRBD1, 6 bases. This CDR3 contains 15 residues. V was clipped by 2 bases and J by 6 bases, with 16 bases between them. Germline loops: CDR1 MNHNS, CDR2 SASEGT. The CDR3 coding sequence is TGTGCCAGCAGTGAATTGGCAGGGGCGCTGGCTGAAGCTTTCTTT. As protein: CASSELAGALAEAFF.

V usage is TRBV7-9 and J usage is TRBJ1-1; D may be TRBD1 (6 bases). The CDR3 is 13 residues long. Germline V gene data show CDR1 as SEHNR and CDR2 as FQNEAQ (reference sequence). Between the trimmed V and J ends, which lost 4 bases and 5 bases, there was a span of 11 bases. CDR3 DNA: TGTGCCAGCAGCTGGGGGGGCGATACTGAAGCTTTCTTT. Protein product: CASSWGGDTEAFF.

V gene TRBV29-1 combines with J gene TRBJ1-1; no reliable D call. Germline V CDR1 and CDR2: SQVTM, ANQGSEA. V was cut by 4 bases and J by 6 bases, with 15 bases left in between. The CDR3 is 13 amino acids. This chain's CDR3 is CSVAKDLGPEAFF. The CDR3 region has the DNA TGCAGCGTTGCCAAGGACTTAGGTCCTGAAGCTTTCTTT. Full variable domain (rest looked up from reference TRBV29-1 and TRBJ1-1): SAVISQKPSRDICQRGTSLTIQCQVDSQVTMMFWYRQQPGQSLTLIATANQGSEATYESGFVIDKFPISRPNLTFSTLTVSNMSPEDSSIYLCSVAKDLGPEAFFGQGTRLTVV.

The CDR3 is CASRIKTGTGRKEWGSEQYF. In DNA form, the CDR3 reads TGTGCCAGCCGAATAAAAACCGGGACAGGGAGGAAGGAGTGGGGAAGCGAGCAGTACTTC. The chain uses TRBV6-7 and TRBJ2-7, with 9 bases fitting TRBD1. TRBV6-7 belongs to the ORF category, with a function that is uncertain. The CDR3 is 20 residues long. The ends lost 8 bases at V and 6 bases at J; junction bases unmatched: 29.

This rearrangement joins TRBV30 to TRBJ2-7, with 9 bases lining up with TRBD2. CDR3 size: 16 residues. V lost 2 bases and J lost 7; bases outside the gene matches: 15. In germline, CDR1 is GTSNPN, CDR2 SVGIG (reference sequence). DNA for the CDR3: TGTGCCTGGAGTCCCCGGGGTAGCGGGAGAACAGGGGAGCAGTACTTC. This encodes CAWSPRGSGRTGEQYF.

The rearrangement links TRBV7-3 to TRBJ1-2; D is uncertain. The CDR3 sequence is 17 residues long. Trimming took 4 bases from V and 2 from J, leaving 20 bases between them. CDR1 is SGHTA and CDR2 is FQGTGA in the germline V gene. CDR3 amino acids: CASSSYGGRELNYGYTF. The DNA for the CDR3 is TGTGCCAGCAGCTCCTACGGTGGCAGAGAACTAAACTATGGCTACACCTTC.